This T cell receptor beta chain was sequenced for a study of blood T cell repertoires in COVID-19. Overall study: Acute and convalescent COVID-19 samples came from the United States, Italy and Spain. Nucleic acid was either cDNA or gDNA, and it came from T cells, B-cell-depleted T cells, or PBMCs.

This clone has a single count. How the authors handled the data: Quantification of nucleated cells was approximated via reference gene primer amplification. The data were produced by immunoSEQ multiplex PCR, yet TCRdb's version contains in-frame clones alone and is incomplete. D and trimming were read from the DNA, whereas the V and J calls and clone size are those reported in that table. The profile shows more than 110,000 clones, around nine tenths of them singletons. The sequence was obtained from a middle-aged man with active or convalescent COVID-19. Sample: peripheral blood.

CDR3 in amino acids: CASSASTGGNEQYF. The CDR3 region has the DNA TGTGCCAGCAGTGCCTCGACAGGGGGAAACGAGCAGTACTTC. V is TRBV28 and J is TRBJ2-7; TRBD1 aligns across 9 bases. This CDR3 is built from 14 residues. Germline V lookup: CDR1 MDHEN, CDR2 SYDVKM. Trimming cost V 5 bases and J 5 bases; bases outside gene matches: 7.